These 4 T cell receptor beta chains originate from one sample sequenced in a study of T cell responses to AZD1222 COVID-19 vaccine. Data came from immunoSEQ multiplex PCR; TCRdb stores just in-frame clones and leaves some out. In the table there are some 85,000 clones, 75% to 90% of which are singletons. Source: peripheral blood, taken on day 0 of AZD1222 vaccination. These receptors originate from an adult in good health.

This clone was seen a single time. The gene calls are TRBV19 and TRBJ1-2, with TRBD1 as a possible D gene (6 bases). CDR3 size: 14 residues. The V end lost 4 bases, the J end lost 4 bases, and 13 bases lay between the germline ends. Germline V gene lookup returns CDR1 LNHDA and CDR2 SQIVND (reference sequence). The CDR3: CASSKGQGIYGYTF. The CDR3 nucleotides are TGTGCCAGTAGTAAGGGGCAGGGGATCTATGGCTACACCTTC. The full variable domain, in which reference TRBV19 and TRBJ1-2 provide the parts outside the CDR3, is DGGITQSPKYLFRKEGQNVTLSCEQNLNHDAMYWYRQDPGQGLRLIYYSQIVNDFQKGDIAEGYSVSREKKESFPLTVTSAQKNPTAFYLCASSKGQGIYGYTFGSGTRLTVV.

The chain couples TRBV11-2 to TRBJ1-1, with a weak D call TRBD1 (6 bases). The germline V gene has CDR1 SGHAT and CDR2 FQNNGV. Trimming took 2 bases from V and 0 from J, leaving 10 bases between them. The CDR3 length is 15 residues. CDR3: CASSLSWTVNTEAFF. CDR3 sequence (DNA): TGTGCCAGCAGCTTAAGTTGGACAGTGAACACTGAAGCTTTCTTT.

The chain carries TRBV5-1 and TRBJ1-3; D remains ambiguous. CDR3 length equals 16 residues. From germline, CDR1 is SGHRS and CDR2 YFSETQ. V was shortened by 4 bases and J by 3 bases, with 17 bases between the two germline ends. The CDR3 nucleotides read TGCGCCAGCAGCAGCTTGGCGGCAGTTGGTGGAAACACCATATATTTT. Translated, it gives CASSSLAAVGGNTIYF.

The chain links TRBV2 to TRBJ2-1; 10 bases agree with TRBD2. CDR3 length: 15 amino acids. CDR1 SNHLY and CDR2 FYNNEI come from the germline V gene. V gave up 4 bases and J gave up 0 bases; unmatched junction bases: 0. The CDR3 protein is CASSGLAGSYNEQFF. The CDR3 DNA sequence: TGTGCCAGCAGTGGACTAGCGGGCTCCTACAATGAGCAGTTCTTC.